Here is one TCR beta chain with its context. Total RNA amounts of at least 6 micrograms were extracted per sample. A sample-barcoded 5' primer and a J-beta primer mix were used in a second PCR of roughly 7 to 12 cycles. Each cDNA molecule carried a tag from a template-switch adaptor that contained 12 random nucleotides. MiXCR was run by TCRdb on the 5' RACE reads, yielding one entry per CDR3 protein. Of under 850,000 distinct CDR3 sequences listed, about 37% were seen once; the top ten hold over 10%. The entry originates in a study of blood T cells in healthy people across ages. Germline CDR1 reads MDHEN; CDR2 reads SYDVKM. J lost 1 base, V lost 5 bases, and 8 bases had no gene match. The CDR3 contains 15 residues.

V is TRBV28 and J is TRBJ2-7, with 7 nucleotides matching TRBD1. The source material was blood. The clonotype comes from a man aged 18 to 30 in good health. The chain's CDR3 is CASSQIGQASYEQYF. CDR3 bases: TGTGCCAGCAGTCAAATAGGACAGGCATCCTACGAGCAGTACTTC.